This T cell receptor (beta chain) comes out of a study of T-cell memory formation after mild COVID-19. Turning to the study itself: TCR clusters mostly belonged to single donors.

TCRdb called the 5' RACE reads again in MiXCR, with one record for every CDR3 protein. Counted here are some 160,000 distinct CDR3 sequences, 10% to 15% occurring once; the ten biggest clones make up approximately 3.6%. The germline gives CDR1 DFQATT, CDR2 SNEGSKA (reference sequence). This CDR3 comprises 14 residues. The ends were cut back, 0 bases at V and 3 bases at J, with 12 bases in the middle. V is TRBV20-1 and J is TRBJ2-7; tentatively, D is TRBD2 (5 bases). The sample comprised PBMCs or a T cell subset sorted from them (not recorded which). This receptor was identified in a man between 18 and 29 years old who had mild COVID-19 (a few samples of this study predate the infection). Cell type and time point are not known. CDR3 loop: CSARDPRSGYEQYF. In DNA form, the CDR3 reads TGCAGTGCTAGAGATCCGCGCAGCGGCTACGAGCAGTACTTC.